Sequencing of this TCR beta chain was carried out in a study of cytomegalovirus exposure and HLA in healthy donors. The study's findings and limits: The authors reported that TCR beta sequences could predict HLA-A and HLA-B alleles. These predictions were accurate for most subjects in the first cohort. 164 TCR beta chains were listed as cytomegalovirus-associated.

Of note for this clone: Antigen specificity is unknown.

PCR used 60 Vbeta primers and 13 Jbeta primers. Produced via immunoSEQ multiplex PCR; TCRdb's table is partial and in-frame only. The sample holds 150,000 to 200,000 clones; roughly 83% are singletons and the top ten take 0.38%. Germline values: CDR1 MNHEY, CDR2 SVGAGI. The CDR3 has 14 amino acids. Sample: PBMCs. The J gene is TRBJ2-5, the V gene TRBV6-5; 9 positions match TRBD2. The J call may be faulty, since TRBJ2-7 better matches the DNA end. The TCR originated in a boy between 2 and 10 years old in good health and CMV-seronegative. The CDR3 bases are TGTGCCAGCAGTTCGGGACTAGCTCTCAACGAGCAGTACTTC. This gives the protein CASSSGLALNEQYF.